Below, 3 T cell receptor beta chains from the same sample are listed, as sequenced in a study of T cell responses to AZD1222 COVID-19 vaccine. This table comes from immunoSEQ multiplex PCR, and its TCRdb copy is limited to in-frame clones, with some not included. The data hold 56,000 or so clones, with roughly three quarters observed a single time. Specimen: peripheral blood, collected 28 days after the second AZD1222 dose. The receptors here all came from an adult who received the AZD1222 COVID-19 vaccine.

Only one count was recorded for this clone. The CDR3 DNA follows: TGTGCCAGCAGTAAAGGGGGCAGCCCTGGAAACACCATATATTTT. Translating it yields CASSKGGSPGNTIYF. The chain joins TRBV28 to TRBJ1-3; 7 positions agree with TRBD1. The J segment lost 2 bases and the V segment lost 5 bases, leaving 6 bases of the junction unmatched. Germline V CDR1 and CDR2: MDHEN, SYDVKM. The CDR3 extends over 15 amino acids.

The J gene is TRBJ1-6, the V gene TRBV2; D is ambiguous. Trimming removed 6 bases from V and 7 bases from J, with 7 bases in between. The CDR3 extends over 12 amino acids. The germline V gene has CDR1 SNHLY and CDR2 FYNNEI. CDR3 sequence (DNA): TGTGCCAGCAGGATTGGAAATTCACCCCTCCACTTT. This gives the protein CASRIGNSPLHF.

The chain links TRBV14 to TRBJ1-1; no definite D call. The CDR3 has 13 residues. In germline, CDR1 is SGHDN, CDR2 FVKESK. The V gene lost 4 bases and the J gene lost 5 bases, with 11 bases spanning the gap. CDR3 amino acids: CASSPISGTEAFF. The CDR3 coding sequence is TGTGCCAGCAGCCCCATCTCGGGGACTGAAGCTTTCTTT.